This record covers a single TCR beta chain. Antigen: not known. The authors reverse transcribed all of the isolated RNA, so sequencing captured expressed TCRB transcripts. Measured with immunoSEQ multiplex PCR; TCRdb has only the in-frame clones, and not every one. Seen here are approximately 260,000 clones, about 20% observed once, and the top ten hold around 0.03%. This CDR3 has 15 residues. J lost 5 bases, V lost 5 bases, and 6 bases had no gene match. The germline V gene has CDR1 SGHNT and CDR2 YYREEE (reference sequence). These data originate in a study of beta chain features in type 1 diabetes. General observations from the study: Shortening that was moderate but significant affected the TCRB CDR3s of Type 1 diabetes patients in all four CD4+ subsets.

The gene calls are TRBV5-4 and TRBJ2-1; 11 nucleotides align to TRBD1. The material sequenced was naive CD4+ T cells from blood. The TCR originated in a woman between 40 and 55 years old with type 1 diabetes. Here the CDR3 reads CASRFRDRGDNEQFF. The CDR3 region has the DNA TGTGCCAGCAGATTCCGGGACAGGGGGGACAATGAGCAGTTCTTC.